These 12 T cell receptor beta chains share one sample of origin, sequenced in a study of cytomegalovirus exposure and HLA in healthy donors. PCR was performed using 60 Vbeta and 13 Jbeta primers. The data were produced by immunoSEQ multiplex PCR, yet TCRdb's version contains in-frame clones alone and is incomplete. The sample includes some 170,000 clones, 70% to 80% seen only once; the top ten take 3.5% to 5%. Sequenced input: PBMCs. These receptors were taken from a middle-aged man in good health and CMV-seronegative.

The V gene is TRBV4-3, the J gene TRBJ2-6; 10 bases line up with TRBD1. This CDR3 spans 14 amino acids. Trimming removed 4 bases from V and 8 bases from J; junction bases left unmatched: 2. Looked up from germline, CDR1 is LGHNA and CDR2 is YSLEER. The CDR3 coding sequence is TGCGCCAGCAGCCCGGGACAGGGGACCAACGTCCTGACTTTC. This gives the protein CASSPGQGTNVLTF.

This chain joins TRBV7-2 and TRBJ2-7; D perhaps matches TRBD2 (8 bases). Germline V gene sequence: CDR1 SGHTA, CDR2 FQGNSA. The CDR3 has 13 amino acids. V lost 5 bases to trimming and J lost 11 bases, with 19 bases between them. Here the CDR3 reads CASSPREGASKYF. As DNA, the CDR3 is TGTGCCAGCAGCCCCCGGGAGGGGGCTAGCAAGTACTTC.

V is TRBV5-1 and J is TRBJ2-1, with 10 bases identical to TRBD1. The CDR3 is 15 amino acids. Germline lookup yields CDR1 SGHRS and CDR2 YFSETQ. The V and J ends lost 4 bases and 8 bases, in that order; junction bases with no gene match: 9. As DNA, the CDR3 is TGCGCCAGCAGCATCGGGACAGGGGTTTACGATGAGCAGTTCTTC. It yields the protein CASSIGTGVYDEQFF.

This chain links TRBV10-3 with TRBJ1-2; D unresolved. The V end was cut by 10 bases, the J end by 8 bases, with 20 bases between. This CDR3 is built from 13 residues. Germline CDR1 reads ENHRY; CDR2 reads SYGVKD. CDR3: CATLEGTLTGYTF. The CDR3 bases are TGTGCCACCCTAGAGGGTACCTTAACAGGCTACACCTTC.

V is TRBV7-8 and J is TRBJ2-3; tentatively, D is TRBD1 (5 bases). The CDR3 has 14 amino acids. V shed 1 base and J shed 3 bases, with 8 bases lying between them. The germline gives CDR1 SGHVS, CDR2 FQNEAQ. The CDR3 is CASSLVGATDTQYF. CDR3 nucleotides: TGTGCCAGCAGCTTAGTAGGGGCGACAGATACGCAGTATTTT.

The rearrangement links TRBV7-2 to TRBJ2-7; 9 positions match TRBD1. The trim removed 1 base at V and 3 bases at J, leaving 1 base unmatched. The germline V gene has CDR1 SGHTA and CDR2 FQGNSA. The CDR3 has 14 amino acids. The CDR3 is CASSLGDRVYEQYF. The DNA of the CDR3 is TGTGCCAGCAGCTTAGGGGACAGGGTCTACGAGCAGTACTTC.

This clone was detected once. The chain couples TRBV6-1 to TRBJ2-3, with 10 bases matching TRBD2. Germline values: CDR1 MNHNS, CDR2 SASEGT. This CDR3 has 14 amino acids. V was pared by 5 bases and J by 4 bases, with 3 bases of the junction left unmatched. Here the CDR3 reads CASSPGTSADTQYF. The CDR3 coding sequence is TGTGCCAGCAGTCCCGGGACTAGCGCAGATACGCAGTATTTT.

This clone was observed a single time. This chain links TRBV14 with TRBJ1-2; D gene unclear. This CDR3 has 11 residues. CDR1 and CDR2 from the germline V gene are SGHDN and FVKESK. V was pared by 8 bases and J by 9 bases, with 13 bases between. The CDR3 DNA is TGTGCCAGCTCCCAGAGGGATAGCTACACCTTC. Translation: CASSQRDSYTF.

This clone has just one count. This chain connects TRBV2 to TRBJ1-4, with TRBD1 as a possible D gene (5 bases). CDR1 and CDR2 (germline): SNHLY, FYNNEI. This CDR3 has 14 residues. V lost 2 bases and J lost 8, with 12 bases in between. The CDR3 coding sequence is TGTGCCAGCAGTGAACCGGGTTGGGGCGAAAAACTGTTTTTT. This translates into CASSEPGWGEKLFF.

The genes are TRBV5-4 and TRBJ2-1; 8 bases line up with TRBD2. J was trimmed by 10 bases and V by 10 bases; bases with no gene match: 7. The CDR3 loop spans 11 amino acids. CDR1 and CDR2 (germline): SGHNT, YYREEE (reference sequence). The DNA for the CDR3 is TGTGCCTATCGGGGGGGACCCGAGCAGTTCTTC. This translates into CAYRGGPEQFF.

This clone was picked up one time. For the CDR3, the DNA is TGTGCCATCCCTTGGAGGGGCGTTCAGTTCTTC. Encoded protein: CAIPWRGVQFF. The chain is built from TRBV11-2 and TRBJ2-1; D might be TRBD2 (6 bases). CDR1 and CDR2 (germline): SGHAT, FQNNGV. Trimming took 10 bases from V and 13 from J, leaving 17 bases between them. The length of the CDR3 is 11 residues.

The V and J genes are TRBV12-5 and TRBJ2-1; a weak D match, TRBD1 (5 bases). Germline CDR1 reads LGHNT; CDR2 reads FRNRAP. The CDR3 loop spans 12 amino acids. Trimming took 10 bases from V and 10 from J, leaving 17 bases between them. The CDR3 region is CATAKQVEEQFF. The CDR3 DNA is TGTGCTACCGCCAAACAGGTCGAAGAGCAGTTCTTC.